A single sample is the source of the 25 T cell receptor beta chains below, sequenced in a study of blood T cell repertoires in COVID-19. Assay: immunoSEQ multiplex PCR; the TCRdb copy retains only in-frame clones and omits some. The sample has 150,000 to 200,000 clones; about 86% are singletons. Specimen: peripheral blood. The origin of the receptors is a man aged 50 to 60 with active or convalescent COVID-19.

The chain links TRBV9 to TRBJ2-1; TRBD1 matches 7 bases. The CDR3 totals 18 residues. Germline-derived CDR1 and CDR2 are SGDLS and YYNGEE. After removal of 4 bases from V and 6 bases from J, the junction contained 19 bases not matched to a gene. The CDR3, as DNA: TGTGCCAGCAGCCCCCTCCCACTCCGGGACAGCAGATTCAATGAGCAGTTCTTC. It translates to CASSPLPLRDSRFNEQFF.

The chain is built from TRBV2 and TRBJ1-1, with no clear D. V was pared by 4 bases and J by 1 base, with 4 bases between. CDR3 length equals 12 residues. Per the germline V gene, CDR1 is SNHLY and CDR2 is FYNNEI. The DNA for the CDR3 is TGTGCCAGCAGTGTCAGGAACACTGAAGCTTTCTTT. Its translation: CASSVRNTEAFF.

The chain links TRBV25-1 to TRBJ1-3; unclear D gene. The CDR3 length is 14 residues. Per germline, CDR1 MGHDK and CDR2 SYGVNS. Trimming removed 2 bases at V and 0 bases at J, with 5 bases between. The DNA of the CDR3 is TGTGCCAGCAGTGAACGTATCTCTGGAAACACCATATATTTT. Its translation is CASSERISGNTIYF.

The chain joins TRBV9 to TRBJ1-3; TRBD1 aligns across 7 bases. The V gene's germline CDR1 is SGDLS and CDR2 YYNGEE. The CDR3 runs 14 residues. V gave up 3 bases and J gave up 12 bases; unmatched junction bases: 12. The CDR3 nucleotides read TGTGCCAGCAGCGATACCGGGACAGTCTCACGCATATATTTT. Protein: CASSDTGTVSRIYF.

V is TRBV11-3 and J is TRBJ2-1; no firm D call. V gave up 3 bases and J gave up 7 bases, with 7 bases separating them. Germline values: CDR1 SGHNT, CDR2 YENEEA. This CDR3 contains 12 residues. The CDR3 DNA is TGTGCCAGCAGCTTCTCGAGGAATGAGCAGTTCTTC. As protein: CASSFSRNEQFF.

The chain uses TRBV12-3 or TRBV12-4 and TRBJ2-3, with D unclear. V was shortened by 1 base and J by 9 bases, with 11 bases between the two germline ends. CDR3 length: 13 residues. Here the CDR3 reads CASSLESSSTQYF. The CDR3 coding sequence is TGTGCCAGCAGTTTAGAGAGTTCCTCGACGCAGTATTTT.

This chain uses TRBV19 with TRBJ1-5; no clear D gene. The germline CDR1 and CDR2 sequences are LNHDA and SQIVND (reference sequence). This CDR3 contains 12 residues. V was cut by 6 bases and J by 1 base, with 4 bases left in between. The CDR3 region has the DNA TGTGCCAGTAGGAGGAGCAATCAGCCCCAGCATTTT. This translates into CASRRSNQPQHF. Full variable domain (rest looked up from reference TRBV19 and TRBJ1-5): DGGITQSPKYLFRKEGQNVTLSCEQNLNHDAMYWYRQDPGQGLRLIYYSQIVNDFQKGDIAEGYSVSREKKESFPLTVTSAQKNPTAFYLCASRRSNQPQHFGDGTRLSIL.

The CDR3 loop is CASQSSGTGATEAFF. CDR3 DNA: TGCGCCAGCCAATCCTCCGGGACAGGGGCCACTGAAGCTTTCTTT. The chain joins TRBV5-1 to TRBJ1-1, with TRBD1 identical over 10 bases. The germline gives CDR1 SGHRS, CDR2 YFSETQ. The CDR3 sequence is 15 residues long. V lost 7 bases and J lost 4; bases outside the gene matches: 10. Using reference TRBV5-1 and TRBJ1-1 for the parts outside the CDR3, the full variable domain is KAGVTQTPRYLIKTRGQQVTLSCSPISGHRSVSWYQQTPGQGLQFLFEYFSETQRNKGNFPGRFSGRQFSNSRSEMNVSTLELGDSALYLCASQSSGTGATEAFFGQGTRLTVV.

This clone came up a few times. The rearrangement links TRBV6-5 to TRBJ1-6; D might be TRBD1 (5 bases). The CDR3 spans 13 residues. Trimming pared 6 bases from V and 5 bases from J, leaving 8 bases between. The germline V gene has CDR1 MNHEY and CDR2 SVGAGI. The CDR3 DNA reads TGTGCCAGCAGCGGGGGAAATAATTCACCCCTCCACTTT. It encodes CASSGGNNSPLHF.

V usage is TRBV6-1 and J usage is TRBJ2-3, with 13 bases identical to TRBD2. V dropped 3 bases and J dropped 2; count of bases not matched to a gene: 8. The CDR3 runs to 18 residues. Looked up from germline, CDR1 is MNHNS and CDR2 is SASEGT. The DNA for the CDR3 is TGTGCCAGCAGTGAGAGAGGGACTAGCGGGACCTACACAGATACGCAGTATTTT. It codes for CASSERGTSGTYTDTQYF.

This clone has a single count. V usage is TRBV29-1 and J usage is TRBJ1-2, with D unresolved. The CDR3 has 12 amino acids. Trimming took 3 bases from V and 8 from J, leaving 13 bases between them. Germline-derived CDR1 and CDR2 are SQVTM and ANQGSEA. The CDR3 bases are TGCAGCGTTGATAGCCCGCGCTGGGGCTACACCTTC. Translating gives CSVDSPRWGYTF.

The CDR3 region has the DNA TGCAGCGTTGAGGCGGTCGGCGGCTACAATGAGCAGTTCTTC. Protein: CSVEAVGGYNEQFF. The rearrangement joins TRBV29-1 to TRBJ2-1; D is unresolved. The CDR3 totals 14 residues. V was pared by 3 bases and J by 3 bases, with 12 bases between. Germline values: CDR1 SQVTM, CDR2 ANQGSEA.

This clone was detected a few times. This chain connects TRBV29-1 to TRBJ2-3; 10 bases are a match to TRBD2. The germline gives CDR1 SQVTM, CDR2 ANQGSEA. The CDR3 consists of 15 residues. The V segment lost 6 bases and the J segment 2 bases; nucleotides outside the gene matches: 8. The CDR3 region is CSVKVAGGLTDTQYF. For the CDR3, the DNA is TGCAGCGTGAAAGTAGCGGGGGGACTCACAGATACGCAGTATTTT.

The chain joins TRBV24-1 to TRBJ1-5, with D unresolved. Trimming pared 9 bases from V and 2 bases from J, leaving 10 bases between. Germline V gene data show CDR1 as KGHDR and CDR2 as SFDVKD. The CDR3 covers 13 residues. The chain's CDR3 is CATQRSGNQPQHF. Written as DNA, the CDR3 is TGTGCCACCCAGAGGTCTGGCAATCAGCCCCAGCATTTT.

Only a few counts were recorded for this clone. At one end the junction does not follow the germline gene, possibly because of a read error. This rearrangement joins TRBV19 to TRBJ2-5, with 15 bases matching TRBD2. Germline-derived CDR1 and CDR2 are LNHDA and SQIVND (reference sequence). CDR3 size: 13 residues. CDR3 in amino acids: CASRRTSGGAANF. In DNA form, the CDR3 reads TGTGCCAGTAGGCGGACTAGCGGGGGGGCCGCCAACTTC.

This CDR3 reads CASSPLRTSGTYNEQFF. The CDR3, as DNA: TGTGCCAGCAGCCCCCTCCGGACTAGCGGGACCTACAATGAGCAGTTCTTC. The gene calls are TRBV6-2 or TRBV6-3 and TRBJ2-1; 12 bases align to TRBD2. The CDR3 extends over 17 amino acids. Losses at the gene ends were 6 bases for V and 2 bases for J; bases not matched to a gene: 8. From germline, CDR1 is MNHEY and CDR2 SVGEGT.

The gene calls are TRBV7-3 and TRBJ2-1; D gene unclear. The CDR3 runs 15 residues. The germline V gene has CDR1 SGHTA and CDR2 FQGTGA. The V gene lost 5 bases and the J gene lost 0 bases, with 11 bases spanning the gap. The DNA of the CDR3 is TGTGCCAGCAGCCCCGCGAGGAGCTCCTACAATGAGCAGTTCTTC. As protein: CASSPARSSYNEQFF.

The genes are TRBV10-3 and TRBJ2-1; D may be TRBD2 (5 bases). Trimming left V 8 bases short and J 6 bases short, with 17 bases between. Germline V gives CDR1 ENHRY, CDR2 SYGVKD. This CDR3 contains 14 residues. CDR3 in DNA: TGTGCCATCGGGAGCGTCCAAACTTCCAATGAGCAGTTCTTC. Its translation: CAIGSVQTSNEQFF.

This clone was seen ten or more times. The chain employs TRBV5-4 and TRBJ2-1, with 8 bases fitting TRBD2. The CDR3 has 16 amino acids. Germline V gene sequence: CDR1 SGHNT, CDR2 YYREEE (reference sequence). V was pared by 4 bases and J by 2 bases, with 8 bases of the junction left unmatched. CDR3 loop: CASSAKLADAYNEQFF. The CDR3 nucleotides are TGTGCCAGCAGCGCTAAACTAGCGGACGCCTACAATGAGCAGTTCTTC.

This chain joins TRBV2 and TRBJ2-2; a possible D gene is TRBD2 (5 bases). The length of the CDR3 is 11 residues. The ends were cut back, 6 bases at V and 6 bases at J, with 5 bases in the middle. The germline V gene has CDR1 SNHLY and CDR2 FYNNEI. The CDR3 reads CASRDSGELFF. CDR3 in DNA: TGTGCCAGCAGGGACTCCGGGGAGCTGTTTTTT.

The chain has TRBV29-1 and TRBJ2-3, with a possible D match to TRBD2 (6 bases). This CDR3 region has 17 residues. The germline gives CDR1 SQVTM, CDR2 ANQGSEA. Trimming left V 6 bases short and J 3 bases short, with 25 bases between. The CDR3 protein is CSVWGSVEGGKTDTQYF. The DNA of the CDR3 is TGCAGCGTGTGGGGGTCTGTGGAGGGAGGAAAGACAGATACGCAGTATTTT.

A single count supports this clone. The chain uses TRBV14 and TRBJ1-1, with D possibly TRBD1 on 6 matching bases. Germline V gives CDR1 SGHDN, CDR2 FVKESK. This CDR3 region has 18 residues. The V end lost 0 bases, the J end lost 0 bases, and 17 bases lay between the germline ends. CDR3 loop: CASSQERWVGQLNTEAFF. In DNA form, the CDR3 reads TGTGCCAGCAGCCAAGAGAGGTGGGTTGGACAGTTGAACACTGAAGCTTTCTTT.

The chain joins TRBV7-7 to TRBJ2-5; 10 nucleotides agree with TRBD1. The ends lost 1 base at V and 3 bases at J; junction bases unmatched: 2. Germline CDR1 SSHAT, CDR2 FNYEAQ (reference sequence). The CDR3 is made up of 15 amino acids. The CDR3 protein is CASSLGTGGKETQYF. Here the CDR3 DNA reads TGTGCCAGCAGCTTAGGGACAGGGGGGAAAGAGACCCAGTACTTC.

In its sample, this clone was seen once. The chain has TRBV6-1 and TRBJ2-3, with TRBD1 matching 8 bases. This CDR3 region has 16 residues. V trimming: 2 bases; J trimming: 1 base; junction bases outside the gene matches: 5. Germline values: CDR1 MNHNS, CDR2 SASEGT. The CDR3 DNA is TGTGCCAGCAGTGAATCCCCGGGACAGGGCACAGATACGCAGTATTTT. Amino acid sequence: CASSESPGQGTDTQYF.

This chain connects TRBV7-9 to TRBJ2-7; 7 bases align to TRBD2. This CDR3 has 17 amino acids. V dropped 4 bases and J dropped 7; count of bases not matched to a gene: 19. Germline assignment: CDR1 SEHNR and CDR2 FQNEAQ (reference sequence). The CDR3 DNA reads as TGTGCCAGCAGCTCCCGTGGCCTGGCGGGCACCGGGGGGGAGCAGTACTTC. Translated: CASSSRGLAGTGGEQYF.